This entry lists 24 T cell receptor beta chains sequenced from one sample in a study of T cell changes during pregnancy in multiple sclerosis. Measured with immunoSEQ multiplex PCR; TCRdb has only the in-frame clones, and not every one. Among some 28,000 clones listed, approximately 91% were seen once. The material was CD8+ T cells from peripheral blood mononuclear cells, obtained before pregnancy. The receptors shown here come from a female donor with multiple sclerosis, enrolled in a pregnancy study.

The chain uses TRBV6-5 and TRBJ2-1, with 11 bases that match TRBD2. CDR1 is MNHEY and CDR2 is SVGAGI in the germline V gene. The CDR3 is made up of 16 amino acids. V lost 4 bases, J lost 8 bases, and 10 bases stayed unmatched. The CDR3 loop reads CASSSSGGRRRYEQFF. Written as DNA, the CDR3 is TGTGCCAGCAGTTCTAGCGGGGGGCGCCGTCGGTATGAGCAGTTCTTC.

This clone was detected a few times. The chain uses TRBV12-1 and TRBJ2-6; the table assigns TRBD1, which was not confirmed against the DNA. TRBV12-1 corresponds to a pseudogene. The CDR3 has 14 residues. CDR3 in DNA: TGTGCCAGCCCCACAGGGTTTGGGGCCAACGTCCTGACTTTC. Its protein product is CASPTGFGANVLTF.

In this sample, this clone turned up a few times. This chain joins TRBV30 and TRBJ1-1, with a possible D match to TRBD1 (5 bases). CDR3 length: 14 residues. The germline CDR1 and CDR2 sequences are GTSNPN and SVGIG (reference sequence). The ends were cut back, 6 bases at V and 4 bases at J, with 18 bases in the middle. Here the CDR3 DNA reads TGTGCCTGCACCGCGGGGGGAGGGAGCACTGAAGCTTTCTTT. Encoded protein: CACTAGGGSTEAFF. The variable domain in full, completed from reference TRBV30 and TRBJ1-1, reads SQTIHQWPATLVQPVGSPLSLECTVEGTSNPNLYWYRQAAGRGLQLLFYSVGIGQISSEVPQNLSASRPQDRQFILSSKKLLLSDSGFYLCACTAGGGSTEAFFGQGTRLTVV.

The chain joins TRBV6-4 to TRBJ2-2, with 8 nucleotides matching TRBD2. J lost 8 bases, V lost 7 bases, and 18 bases had no gene match. The germline V gene has CDR1 MRHNA and CDR2 SNTAGT. The CDR3 runs to 17 residues. CDR3 amino acids: CASTQSSSGDTTGELFF. CDR3 DNA sequence: TGTGCCAGCACCCAATCCAGTAGCGGGGACACTACAGGGGAGCTGTTTTTT.

This clone was observed once. J is TRBJ1-2 and V is TRBV6-4; 7 nucleotides match TRBD1. This CDR3 has 13 residues. V trimming: 6 bases; J trimming: 4 bases; junction bases outside the gene matches: 5. CDR1 is MRHNA, CDR2 SNTAGT, per germline. The CDR3: CASSGQGVYGYTF. The DNA of the CDR3 is TGTGCCAGCAGCGGCCAGGGGGTCTATGGCTACACCTTC.

This clone was detected only once. The rearrangement uses TRBV30 and TRBJ2-7, with D perhaps matching TRBD2 (7 bases). The CDR3 runs to 15 residues. V lost 5 bases to trimming and J lost 3 bases, with 20 bases between them. The V gene's germline CDR1 is GTSNPN and CDR2 SVGIG (reference sequence). The CDR3 sequence is CAWGGAPDLGYEQYF. The CDR3 DNA reads TGTGCCTGGGGGGGGGCCCCGGACTTAGGCTACGAGCAGTACTTC.

The chain carries TRBV2 and TRBJ2-7; 7 positions match TRBD2. With V trimmed by 7 bases and J by 0 bases, 12 bases remained unmatched. The CDR3 has 16 amino acids. CDR1 SNHLY and CDR2 FYNNEI come from the germline V gene. CDR3 in amino acids: CASTLPSGRGSYEQYF. DNA for the CDR3: TGTGCCAGCACCCTACCGTCAGGGAGGGGCTCCTACGAGCAGTACTTC.

This rearrangement joins TRBV5-1 to TRBJ2-3; D is possibly TRBD2 (5 bases). This CDR3 region has 14 residues. The germline V and J ends were trimmed by 0 bases and 1 base, with 6 bases remaining between them. Germline CDR1 and CDR2: SGHRS and YFSETQ. The CDR3 coding sequence is TGCGCCAGCAGCTTGGATAGCGGCACAGATACGCAGTATTTT. It is translated as CASSLDSGTDTQYF.

This chain uses TRBV10-1 with TRBJ2-3, with TRBD1 matching over 10 bases. J lost 3 bases, V lost 6 bases, and 6 bases had no gene match. CDR1 and CDR2 (germline): WNHNN, SYGVQD (reference sequence). The CDR3 spans 15 residues. DNA of the CDR3: TGCGCCAGCAGCTGGGACAGGGGAGGTACAGATACGCAGTATTTT. Translating it yields CASSWDRGGTDTQYF.

The V gene is TRBV7-9, the J gene TRBJ2-1, with a tentative D call TRBD2 (6 bases). Germline V gene sequence: CDR1 SEHNR, CDR2 FQNEAQ (reference sequence). CDR3 length: 14 amino acids. V gave up 5 bases and J gave up 4 bases, with 12 bases separating them. CDR3 region: CASSPGTFYNEQFF. The CDR3, as DNA: TGTGCCAGCAGCCCTGGGACTTTTTACAATGAGCAGTTCTTC.

In its sample, this clone ranks as medium-sized (0.01 to 0.1%). This sequence joins TRBV23-1 and TRBJ2-7; TRBD1 might be the D (5 bases). TRBV23-1 is classed as an ORF, of uncertain function. CDR3 length: 15 amino acids. Trimming left V 0 bases short and J 5 bases short, with 14 bases between. The CDR3 DNA reads as TGCGCCAGCAGTCAATCGGGCAGGGTGGGTAACGAGCAGTACTTC. Its protein product is CASSQSGRVGNEQYF.

The chain couples TRBV19 to TRBJ1-1, with a tentative D call TRBD1 (6 bases). V was pared by 5 bases and J by 5 bases, with 24 bases between. The CDR3 sequence is 17 residues long. Germline values: CDR1 LNHDA, CDR2 SQIVND (reference sequence). The CDR3 nucleotides read TGTGCCAGTAGTCAATACGCAGGGGAGCCAGGTGAAACTGAAGCTTTCTTT. Translation: CASSQYAGEPGETEAFF.

The chain joins TRBV6-6 to TRBJ1-1, with D uncertain. The CDR3 has 13 amino acids. Looked up from germline, CDR1 is MNHNY and CDR2 is SVGAGI (reference sequence). Trimming removed 2 bases from V and 1 base from J, with 5 bases in between. The CDR3 nucleotides are TGTGCCAGCAGTTACGCAGAGAACACTGAAGCTTTCTTT. As protein: CASSYAENTEAFF.

The chain combines TRBV7-2 with TRBJ1-1; 7 positions match TRBD1. Trimming at V came to 5 bases and at J to 2 bases, leaving 11 bases not matched to a gene. CDR3 length: 16 residues. Germline V gene data show CDR1 as SGHTA and CDR2 as FQGNSA. The CDR3 spells CASSPRQGFVNTEAFF. CDR3 in DNA: TGTGCCAGCAGCCCTAGACAGGGTTTCGTTAACACTGAAGCTTTCTTT.

The chain uses TRBV6-5 and TRBJ2-2; 7 bases match TRBD2. This CDR3 region has 15 residues. The germline V gene encodes CDR1 MNHEY and CDR2 SVGAGI. V gave up 8 bases and J gave up 7 bases; unmatched junction bases: 13. The CDR3 region has the DNA TGTGCCAGCTCAGCCCCGCGGGGCGGGGGCGGGGAGCTGTTTTTT. Protein: CASSAPRGGGGELFF.

This clone was seen a few times. This chain links TRBV4-1 with TRBJ1-1; 7 bases fit TRBD1. After removal of 4 bases from V and 2 bases from J, the junction contained 7 bases not matched to a gene. Germline V CDR1 and CDR2: MGHRA, YSYEKL. The CDR3 is 15 residues long. The CDR3 DNA is TGCGCCAGCAGCCTCAGGGACAGATTAAACACTGAAGCTTTCTTT. Its protein is CASSLRDRLNTEAFF.

The CDR3 DNA sequence: TGTGCCTGGAATGGGGGGAGGAACACTGAAGCTTTCTTT. It is translated as CAWNGGRNTEAFF. This chain connects TRBV30 to TRBJ1-1; D is possibly TRBD1 (5 bases). Per germline, CDR1 GTSNPN and CDR2 SVGIG (reference sequence). CDR3 size: 13 residues. Trimming stripped 4 bases from V and 1 base from J, with 10 bases between.

This rearrangement joins TRBV27 to TRBJ1-2, with 10 bases matching TRBD1. CDR3 length: 12 amino acids. The V gene's germline CDR1 is MNHEY and CDR2 SMNVEV (reference sequence). Germline trimming cut 10 bases from V and 7 bases from J; bases unmatched to any gene: 6. CDR3 sequence: CATRQGAGGYTF. The CDR3 DNA reads TGTGCCACCAGACAGGGGGCCGGTGGCTACACCTTC.

The chain combines TRBV27 with TRBJ2-3; 11 bases align to TRBD2. This CDR3 comprises 16 residues. The ends lost 2 bases at V and 5 bases at J; junction bases unmatched: 6. Germline V gives CDR1 MNHEY, CDR2 SMNVEV (reference sequence). The CDR3: CASSLSSGGAIDTQYF. CDR3 sequence (DNA): TGTGCCAGCAGTTTAAGTAGCGGGGGGGCGATAGATACGCAGTATTTT.

J is TRBJ1-1 and V is TRBV5-5; 7 positions agree with TRBD1. The V segment lost 3 bases and the J segment 2 bases; nucleotides outside the gene matches: 10. Germline lookup yields CDR1 SGHKS and CDR2 YYEKEE (reference sequence). The CDR3 sequence is 16 residues long. The CDR3 nucleotides read TGTGCCAGCAGCTCCAAGGGGGCTACGGGCAACACTGAAGCTTTCTTT. Its translation is CASSSKGATGNTEAFF.

The genes are TRBV6-5 and TRBJ1-6; 9 bases are a match to TRBD1. From germline, CDR1 is MNHEY and CDR2 SVGAGI. After removal of 2 bases from V and 9 bases from J, the junction contained 5 bases not matched to a gene. The CDR3 runs to 15 residues. The CDR3, as DNA: TGTGCCAGCAGTTACGGGGGACAGGGAGGTTCACCCCTCCACTTT. Translated: CASSYGGQGGSPLHF.

V usage is TRBV29-1 and J usage is TRBJ1-2; no firm D call. Per germline, CDR1 SQVTM and CDR2 ANQGSEA. Trimming removed 0 bases from V and 0 bases from J, with 14 bases in between. The CDR3 sequence is 16 residues long. The DNA for the CDR3 is TGCAGCGTTGAAGATAGCGGACTGACCGCTAACTATGGCTACACCTTC. Amino acids: CSVEDSGLTANYGYTF.

This sequence joins TRBV4-3 and TRBJ2-6, with D maybe TRBD2 (5 bases). This CDR3 region has 17 residues. V was clipped by 1 base and J by 0 bases, with 10 bases between them. The V gene's germline CDR1 is LGHNA and CDR2 YSLEER. CDR3 region: CASSQVATSSGANVLTF. CDR3 in DNA: TGCGCCAGCAGCCAAGTAGCGACCTCCTCTGGGGCCAACGTCCTGACTTTC.

The V call is TRBV2, the J call TRBJ1-2; 10 nucleotides agree with TRBD1. The germline V gene encodes CDR1 SNHLY and CDR2 FYNNEI. Unmatched junction bases numbered 7, after V lost 2 bases and J lost 4 bases. The CDR3 extends over 16 amino acids. The CDR3 nucleotides are TGTGCCAGCAGTGAATGGGAGGACAGGGGGGGCTATGGCTACACCTTC. Amino acids: CASSEWEDRGGYGYTF.